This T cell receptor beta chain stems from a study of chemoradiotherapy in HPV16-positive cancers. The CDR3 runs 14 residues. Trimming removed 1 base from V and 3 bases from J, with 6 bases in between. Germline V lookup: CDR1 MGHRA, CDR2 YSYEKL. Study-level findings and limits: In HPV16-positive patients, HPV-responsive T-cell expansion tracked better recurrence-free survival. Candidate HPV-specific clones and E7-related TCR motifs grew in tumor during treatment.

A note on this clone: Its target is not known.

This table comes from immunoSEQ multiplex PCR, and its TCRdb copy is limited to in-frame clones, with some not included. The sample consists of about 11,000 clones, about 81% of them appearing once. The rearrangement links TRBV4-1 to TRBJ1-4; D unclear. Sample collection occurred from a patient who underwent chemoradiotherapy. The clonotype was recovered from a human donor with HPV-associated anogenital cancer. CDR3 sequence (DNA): TGCGCCAGCAGCCAAGCCACCTCTAATGAAAAACTGTTTTTT. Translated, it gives CASSQATSNEKLFF.